Included here is one T cell receptor beta chain sequence, with context. The antigen is undetermined. The data were obtained in a study of OX40 agonist ivuxolimab in advanced cancers. General study points: Determination of antigen specificity was not performed for the expanded peripheral T cells. Doses of 0.1 to 3.0 mg/kg were accompanied by clonal expansion of CD4+ and CD8+ blood T cells by week 6. Low normalized T-cell clonal expansion also characterized some of the nonresponders.

Sequencing was performed with immunoSEQ multiplex PCR; in TCRdb, only in-frame clones are kept and a portion is missing. The table has about 100,000 clones, approximately 90% seen once. Blood was sampled at baseline, cycle 4 day 1, and cycle 7 day 1. Trimming took off 3 bases at V and 4 bases at J, with 19 bases between the two ends. The CDR3 is 16 residues long. The V call is TRBV23-1, the J call TRBJ2-7, with D possibly being TRBD1 or TRBD2 (6 bases each). TRBV23-1 is annotated as an ORF whose role is uncertain. The sequence was obtained from an adult with an advanced solid tumor such as melanoma, head and neck, liver or kidney cancer. The specimen comprised CD4+ or CD8+ T cells sorted from blood, sampled in a trial of the OX40 agonist ivuxolimab. Written as DNA, the CDR3 is TGCGCCAGCAGTCACCGGGGGCCGGAGCCCAAGTACGAGCAGTACTTC. As protein: CASSHRGPEPKYEQYF.